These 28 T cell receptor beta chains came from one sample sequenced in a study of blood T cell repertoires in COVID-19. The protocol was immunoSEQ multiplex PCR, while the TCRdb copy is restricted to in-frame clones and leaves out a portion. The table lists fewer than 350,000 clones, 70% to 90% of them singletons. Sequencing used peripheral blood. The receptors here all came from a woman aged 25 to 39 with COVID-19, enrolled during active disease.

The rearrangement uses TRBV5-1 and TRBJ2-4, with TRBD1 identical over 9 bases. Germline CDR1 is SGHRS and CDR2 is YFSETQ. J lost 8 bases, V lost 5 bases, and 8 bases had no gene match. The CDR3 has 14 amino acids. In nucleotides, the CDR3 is TGCGCCAGCAGTGCAGGGACAGGGAAGGACATTCAGTACTTC. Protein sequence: CASSAGTGKDIQYF.

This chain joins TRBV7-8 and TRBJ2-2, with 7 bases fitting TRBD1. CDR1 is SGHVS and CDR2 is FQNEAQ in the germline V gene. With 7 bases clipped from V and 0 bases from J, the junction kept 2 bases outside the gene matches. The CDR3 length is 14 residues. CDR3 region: CASTTGANTGELFF. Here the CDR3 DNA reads TGTGCCAGCACCACAGGGGCGAACACCGGGGAGCTGTTTTTT.

The CDR3 sequence is CAWSETGVAKNIQYF. CDR3 nucleotides: TGTGCCTGGAGTGAAACAGGAGTAGCCAAAAACATTCAGTACTTC. J is TRBJ2-4 and V is TRBV30; a possible D gene is TRBD1 (5 bases). Deletions cut 1 base from V and 0 bases from J, with 10 bases between. The CDR3 covers 15 residues. CDR1 and CDR2 (germline): GTSNPN, SVGIG (reference sequence).

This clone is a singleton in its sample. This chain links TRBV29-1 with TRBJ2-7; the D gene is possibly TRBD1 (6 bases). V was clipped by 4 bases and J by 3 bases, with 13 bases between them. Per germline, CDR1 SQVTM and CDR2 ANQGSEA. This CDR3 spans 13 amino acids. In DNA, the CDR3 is TGCAGCGTTGCCAGGGGCGGGTTCTACGAGCAGTACTTC. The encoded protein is CSVARGGFYEQYF.

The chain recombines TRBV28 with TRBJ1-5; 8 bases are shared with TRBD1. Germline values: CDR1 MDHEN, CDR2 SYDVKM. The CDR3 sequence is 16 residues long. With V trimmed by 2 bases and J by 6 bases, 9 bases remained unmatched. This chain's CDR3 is CASSLNRGGYAQPQHF. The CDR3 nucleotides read TGTGCCAGCAGTTTAAACAGGGGGGGTTATGCTCAGCCCCAGCATTTT.

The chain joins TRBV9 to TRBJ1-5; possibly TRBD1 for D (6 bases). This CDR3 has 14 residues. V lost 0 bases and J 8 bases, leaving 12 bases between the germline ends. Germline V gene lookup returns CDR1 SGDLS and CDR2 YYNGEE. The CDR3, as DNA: TGTGCCAGCAGCGTAGGCCAGGGGAGGGAGCCCCAGCATTTT. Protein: CASSVGQGREPQHF.

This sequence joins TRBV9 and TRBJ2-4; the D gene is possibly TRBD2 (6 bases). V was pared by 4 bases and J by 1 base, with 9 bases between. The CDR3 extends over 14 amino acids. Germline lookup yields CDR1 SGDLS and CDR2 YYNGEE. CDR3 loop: CASSLGGAKNIQYF. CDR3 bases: TGTGCCAGCAGCCTGGGGGGTGCCAAAAACATTCAGTACTTC.

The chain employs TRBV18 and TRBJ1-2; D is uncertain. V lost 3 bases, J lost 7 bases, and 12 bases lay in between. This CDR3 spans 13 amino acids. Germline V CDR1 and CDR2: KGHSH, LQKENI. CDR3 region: CASSPDLASGYTF. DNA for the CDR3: TGTGCCAGCTCACCGGACTTGGCGAGTGGCTACACCTTC.

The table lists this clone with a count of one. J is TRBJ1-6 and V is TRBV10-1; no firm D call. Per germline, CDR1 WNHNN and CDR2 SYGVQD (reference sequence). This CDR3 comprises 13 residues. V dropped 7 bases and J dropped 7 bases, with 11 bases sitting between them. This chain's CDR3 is CASKAGGNSPLHF. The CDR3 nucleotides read TGCGCCAGCAAAGCAGGAGGGAATTCACCCCTCCACTTT.

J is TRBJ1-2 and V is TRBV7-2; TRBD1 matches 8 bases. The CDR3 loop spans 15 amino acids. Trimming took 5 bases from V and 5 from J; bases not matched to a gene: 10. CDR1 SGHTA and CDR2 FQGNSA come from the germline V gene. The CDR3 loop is CASSTDRGVIYGYTF. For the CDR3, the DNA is TGTGCCAGCAGCACCGACAGGGGCGTGATATATGGCTACACCTTC.

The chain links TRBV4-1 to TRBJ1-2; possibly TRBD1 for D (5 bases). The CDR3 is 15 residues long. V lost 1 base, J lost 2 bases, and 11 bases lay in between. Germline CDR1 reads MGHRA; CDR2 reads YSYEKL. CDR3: CASSQVRGGNYGYTF. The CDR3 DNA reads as TGCGCCAGCAGCCAAGTAAGGGGAGGAAACTATGGCTACACCTTC.

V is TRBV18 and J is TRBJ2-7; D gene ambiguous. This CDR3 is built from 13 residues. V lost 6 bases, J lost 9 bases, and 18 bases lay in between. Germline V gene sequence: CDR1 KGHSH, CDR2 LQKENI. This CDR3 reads CASSANPGEMQYF. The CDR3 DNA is TGTGCCAGCTCGGCCAATCCGGGTGAGATGCAGTACTTC.

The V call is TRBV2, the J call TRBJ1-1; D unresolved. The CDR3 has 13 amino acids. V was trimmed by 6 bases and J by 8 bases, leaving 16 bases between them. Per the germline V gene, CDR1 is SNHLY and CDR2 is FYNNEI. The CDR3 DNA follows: TGTGCCAGCAGACCGGGGAGGGTACACGAAGCTTTCTTT. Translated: CASRPGRVHEAFF.

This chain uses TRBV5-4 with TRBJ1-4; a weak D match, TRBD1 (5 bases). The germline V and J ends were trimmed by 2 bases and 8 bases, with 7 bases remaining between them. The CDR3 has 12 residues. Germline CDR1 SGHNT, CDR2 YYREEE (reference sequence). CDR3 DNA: TGTGCCAGCAGCTTCCAGGGAGAAAAACTGTTTTTT. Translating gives CASSFQGEKLFF. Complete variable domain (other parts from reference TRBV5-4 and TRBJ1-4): ETGVTQSPTHLIKTRGQQVTLRCSSQSGHNTVSWYQQALGQGPQFIFQYYREEENGRGNFPPRFSGLQFPNYSSELNVNALELDDSALYLCASSFQGEKLFFGSGTQLSVL.

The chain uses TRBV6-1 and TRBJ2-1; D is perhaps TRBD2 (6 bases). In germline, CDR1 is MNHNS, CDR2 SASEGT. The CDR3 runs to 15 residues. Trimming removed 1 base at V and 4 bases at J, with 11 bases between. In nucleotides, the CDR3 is TGTGCCAGCAGTGAAGTTGGGGGGAAATACAATGAGCAGTTCTTC. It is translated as CASSEVGGKYNEQFF.

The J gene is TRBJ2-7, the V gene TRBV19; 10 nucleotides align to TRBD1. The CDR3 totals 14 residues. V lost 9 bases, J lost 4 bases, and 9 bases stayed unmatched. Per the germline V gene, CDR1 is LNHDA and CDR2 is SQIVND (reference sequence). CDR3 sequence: CASAPGQGSYEQYF. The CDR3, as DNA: TGTGCCAGCGCTCCGGGACAGGGGTCGTACGAGCAGTACTTC.

This chain's CDR3 is CASSLDRDSSYEQYF. The DNA for the CDR3 is TGTGCCAGCAGCTTAGACAGGGACTCTTCCTACGAGCAGTACTTC. This chain uses TRBV6-5 with TRBJ2-7; a weak D match, TRBD1 (7 bases). Trimming removed 6 bases at V and 1 base at J, with 16 bases between. The CDR3 extends over 15 amino acids. Germline V gene lookup returns CDR1 MNHEY and CDR2 SVGAGI.

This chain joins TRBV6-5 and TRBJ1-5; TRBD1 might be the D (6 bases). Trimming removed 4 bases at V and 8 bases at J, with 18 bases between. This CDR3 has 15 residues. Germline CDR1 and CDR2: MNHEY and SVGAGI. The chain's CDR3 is CASSSTGGPSEPQHF. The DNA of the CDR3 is TGTGCCAGCAGTTCCACGGGGGGCCCGAGCGAGCCCCAGCATTTT.

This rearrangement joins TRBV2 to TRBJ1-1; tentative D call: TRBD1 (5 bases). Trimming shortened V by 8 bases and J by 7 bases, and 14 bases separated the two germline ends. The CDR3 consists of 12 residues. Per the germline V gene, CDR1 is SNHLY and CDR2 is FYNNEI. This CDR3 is CASLTAGYEAFF. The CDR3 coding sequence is TGTGCCAGCTTGACAGCGGGATATGAAGCTTTCTTT.

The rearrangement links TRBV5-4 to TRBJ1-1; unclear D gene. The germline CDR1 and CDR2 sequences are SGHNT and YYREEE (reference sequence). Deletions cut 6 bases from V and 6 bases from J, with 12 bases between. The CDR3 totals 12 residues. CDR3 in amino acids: CASTGQSAEAFF. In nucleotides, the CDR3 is TGTGCCAGCACGGGTCAGTCCGCTGAAGCTTTCTTT.

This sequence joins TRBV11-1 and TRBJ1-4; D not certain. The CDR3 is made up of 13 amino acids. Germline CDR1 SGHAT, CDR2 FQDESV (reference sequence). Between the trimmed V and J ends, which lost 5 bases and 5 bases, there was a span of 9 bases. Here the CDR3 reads CASSITGNEKLFF. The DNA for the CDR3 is TGTGCCAGCAGCATAACGGGAAATGAAAAACTGTTTTTT.

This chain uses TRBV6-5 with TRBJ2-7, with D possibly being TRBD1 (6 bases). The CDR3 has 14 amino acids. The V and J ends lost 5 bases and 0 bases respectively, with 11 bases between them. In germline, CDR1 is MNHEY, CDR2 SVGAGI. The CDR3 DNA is TGTGCCAGCAGTCCGAGGGGGATCTCCTACGAGCAGTACTTC. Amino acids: CASSPRGISYEQYF.

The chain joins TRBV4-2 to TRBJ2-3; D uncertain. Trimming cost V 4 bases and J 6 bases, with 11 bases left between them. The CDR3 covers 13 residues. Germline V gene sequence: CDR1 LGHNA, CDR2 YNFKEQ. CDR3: CASSPVEMDTQYF. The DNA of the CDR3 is TGTGCCAGCAGCCCCGTCGAGATGGATACGCAGTATTTT.

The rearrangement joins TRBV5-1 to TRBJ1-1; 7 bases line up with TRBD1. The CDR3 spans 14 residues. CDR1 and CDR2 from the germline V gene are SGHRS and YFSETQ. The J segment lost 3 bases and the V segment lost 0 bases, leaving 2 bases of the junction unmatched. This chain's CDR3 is CASSLATGYTEAFF. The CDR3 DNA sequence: TGCGCCAGCAGCTTGGCGACAGGGTACACTGAAGCTTTCTTT.

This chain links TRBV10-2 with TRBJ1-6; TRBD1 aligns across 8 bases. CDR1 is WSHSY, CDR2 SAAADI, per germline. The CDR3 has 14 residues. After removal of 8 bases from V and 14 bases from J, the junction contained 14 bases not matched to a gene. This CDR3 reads CASFLTGALAALHF. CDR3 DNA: TGCGCCAGCTTCCTGACAGGGGCCCTGGCAGCCCTCCACTTT.

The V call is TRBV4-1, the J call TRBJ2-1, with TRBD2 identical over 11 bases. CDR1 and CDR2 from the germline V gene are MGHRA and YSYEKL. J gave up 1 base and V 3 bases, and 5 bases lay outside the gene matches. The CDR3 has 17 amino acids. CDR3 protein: CASSQDGTSGSYNEQFF. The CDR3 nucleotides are TGCGCCAGCAGCCAGGACGGGACTAGCGGTTCCTACAATGAGCAGTTCTTC.

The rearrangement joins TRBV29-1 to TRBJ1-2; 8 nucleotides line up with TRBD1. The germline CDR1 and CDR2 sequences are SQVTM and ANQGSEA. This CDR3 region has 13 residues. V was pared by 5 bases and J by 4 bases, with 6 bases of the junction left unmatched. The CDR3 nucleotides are TGCAGCGTTCGGACAGGGACTATCTATGGCTACACCTTC. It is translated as CSVRTGTIYGYTF. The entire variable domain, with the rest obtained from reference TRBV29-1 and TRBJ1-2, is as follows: SAVISQKPSRDICQRGTSLTIQCQVDSQVTMMFWYRQQPGQSLTLIATANQGSEATYESGFVIDKFPISRPNLTFSTLTVSNMSPEDSSIYLCSVRTGTIYGYTFGSGTRLTVV.

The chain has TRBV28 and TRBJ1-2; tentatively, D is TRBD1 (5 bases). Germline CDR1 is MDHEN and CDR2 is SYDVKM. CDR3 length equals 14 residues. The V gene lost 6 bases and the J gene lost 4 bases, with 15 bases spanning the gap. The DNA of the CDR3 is TGTGCCAGCAGCACCTCCCAGGGTATCTATGGCTACACCTTC. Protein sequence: CASSTSQGIYGYTF.